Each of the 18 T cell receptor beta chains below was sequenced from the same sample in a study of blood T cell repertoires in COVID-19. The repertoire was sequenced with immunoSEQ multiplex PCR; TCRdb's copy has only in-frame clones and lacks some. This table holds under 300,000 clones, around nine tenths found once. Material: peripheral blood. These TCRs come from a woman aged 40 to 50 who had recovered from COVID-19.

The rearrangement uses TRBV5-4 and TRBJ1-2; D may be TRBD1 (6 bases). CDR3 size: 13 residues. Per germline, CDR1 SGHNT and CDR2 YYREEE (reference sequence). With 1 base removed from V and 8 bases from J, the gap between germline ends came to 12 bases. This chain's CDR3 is CASSLSGGWGYTF. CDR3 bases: TGTGCCAGCAGCTTGAGCGGGGGCTGGGGCTACACCTTC.

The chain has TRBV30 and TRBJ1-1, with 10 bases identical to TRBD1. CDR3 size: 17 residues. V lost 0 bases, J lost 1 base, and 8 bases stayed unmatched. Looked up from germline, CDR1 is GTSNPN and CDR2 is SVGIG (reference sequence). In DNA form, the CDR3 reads TGTGCCTGGAGTGTACGATGGACAGGGGGGCAGAACACTGAAGCTTTCTTT. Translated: CAWSVRWTGGQNTEAFF.

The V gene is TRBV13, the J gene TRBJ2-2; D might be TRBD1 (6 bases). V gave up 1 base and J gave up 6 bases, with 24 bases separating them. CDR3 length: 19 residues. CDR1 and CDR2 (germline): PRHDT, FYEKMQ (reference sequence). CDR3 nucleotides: TGTGCCAGCAGCTTAGTCTACAGGGCAAAAAGCAATCAGCCCGGGGAGCTGTTTTTT. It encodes CASSLVYRAKSNQPGELFF.

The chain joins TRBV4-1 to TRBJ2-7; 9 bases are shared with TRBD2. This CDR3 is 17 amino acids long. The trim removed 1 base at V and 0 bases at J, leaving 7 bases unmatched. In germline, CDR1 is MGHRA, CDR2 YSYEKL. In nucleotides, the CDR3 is TGCGCCAGCAGCCAAGCACTCGAGCGGGAGGACTCCTACGAGCAGTACTTC. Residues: CASSQALEREDSYEQYF.

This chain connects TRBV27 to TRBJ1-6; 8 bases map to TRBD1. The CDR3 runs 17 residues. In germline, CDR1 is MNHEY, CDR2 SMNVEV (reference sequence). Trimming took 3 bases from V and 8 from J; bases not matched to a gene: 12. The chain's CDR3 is CASSFGQGPSVHSPLHF. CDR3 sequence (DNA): TGTGCCAGCAGTTTTGGACAGGGCCCCTCTGTGCATTCACCCCTCCACTTT.

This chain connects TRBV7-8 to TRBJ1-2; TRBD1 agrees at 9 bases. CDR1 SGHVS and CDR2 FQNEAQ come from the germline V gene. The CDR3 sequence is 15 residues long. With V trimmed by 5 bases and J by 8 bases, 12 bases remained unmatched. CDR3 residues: CASSQTGTGRIGYTF. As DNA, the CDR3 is TGTGCCAGCAGCCAAACCGGGACAGGGCGGATAGGCTACACCTTC.

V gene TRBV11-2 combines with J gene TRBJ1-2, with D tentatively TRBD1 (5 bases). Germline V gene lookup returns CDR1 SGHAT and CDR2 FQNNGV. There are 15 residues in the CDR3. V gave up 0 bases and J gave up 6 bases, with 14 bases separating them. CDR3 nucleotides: TGTGCCAGCAGCTTAGATTTGGGGGGAATCAATGGCTACACCTTC. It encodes CASSLDLGGINGYTF.

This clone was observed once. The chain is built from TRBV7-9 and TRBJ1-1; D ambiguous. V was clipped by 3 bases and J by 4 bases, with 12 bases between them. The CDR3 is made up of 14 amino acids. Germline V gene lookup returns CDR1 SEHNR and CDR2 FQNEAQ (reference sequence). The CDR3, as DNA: TGTGCCAGCAGCTTTATCCGGGAAACCACTGAAGCTTTCTTT. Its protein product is CASSFIRETTEAFF.

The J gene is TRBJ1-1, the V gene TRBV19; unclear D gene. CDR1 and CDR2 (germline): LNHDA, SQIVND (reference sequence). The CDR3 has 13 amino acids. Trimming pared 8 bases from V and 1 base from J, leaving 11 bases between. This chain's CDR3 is CASWADRNTEAFF. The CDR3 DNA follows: TGTGCCAGTTGGGCAGACCGGAACACTGAAGCTTTCTTT.

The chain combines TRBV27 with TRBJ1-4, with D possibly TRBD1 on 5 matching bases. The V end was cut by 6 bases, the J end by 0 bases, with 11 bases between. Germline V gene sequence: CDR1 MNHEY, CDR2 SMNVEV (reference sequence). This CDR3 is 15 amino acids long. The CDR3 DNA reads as TGTGCCAGCAGACCGACAGTTACAACTAATGAAAAACTGTTTTTT. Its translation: CASRPTVTTNEKLFF.

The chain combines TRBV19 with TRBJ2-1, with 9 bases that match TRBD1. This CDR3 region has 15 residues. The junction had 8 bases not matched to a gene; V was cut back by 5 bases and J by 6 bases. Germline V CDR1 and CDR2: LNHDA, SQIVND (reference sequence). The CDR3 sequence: CASSPAGTGLNEQFF. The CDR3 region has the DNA TGTGCCAGTAGTCCAGCCGGGACAGGGCTCAATGAGCAGTTCTTC.

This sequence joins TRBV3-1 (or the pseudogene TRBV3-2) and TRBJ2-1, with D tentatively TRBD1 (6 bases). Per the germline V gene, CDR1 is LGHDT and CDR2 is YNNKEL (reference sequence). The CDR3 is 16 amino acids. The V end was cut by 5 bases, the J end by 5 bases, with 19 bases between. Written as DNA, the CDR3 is TGTGCCAGCAGCGACGAAAAACAGGGAAGAGACAATGAGCAGTTCTTC. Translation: CASSDEKQGRDNEQFF.

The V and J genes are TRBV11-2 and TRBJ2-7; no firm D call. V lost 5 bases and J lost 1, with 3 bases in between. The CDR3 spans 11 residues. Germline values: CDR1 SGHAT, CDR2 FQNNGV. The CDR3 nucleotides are TGTGCCAGCAGCCCATCCTACGAGCAGTACTTC. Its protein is CASSPSYEQYF.

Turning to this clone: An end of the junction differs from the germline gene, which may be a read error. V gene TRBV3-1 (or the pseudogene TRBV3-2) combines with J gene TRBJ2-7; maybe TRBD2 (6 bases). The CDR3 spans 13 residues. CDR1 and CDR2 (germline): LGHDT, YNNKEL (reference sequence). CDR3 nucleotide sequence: TGTGCCAGCAGCCAAGATTCAGCGGGTGCTTATGTCTTC. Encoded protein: CASSQDSAGAYVF.

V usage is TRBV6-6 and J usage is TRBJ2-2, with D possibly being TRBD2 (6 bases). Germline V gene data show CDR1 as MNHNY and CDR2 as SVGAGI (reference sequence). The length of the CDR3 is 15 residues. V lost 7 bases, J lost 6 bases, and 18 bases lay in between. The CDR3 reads CASIRALEGPGELFF. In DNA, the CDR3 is TGTGCCAGCATCCGGGCCTTGGAGGGCCCCGGGGAGCTGTTTTTT.

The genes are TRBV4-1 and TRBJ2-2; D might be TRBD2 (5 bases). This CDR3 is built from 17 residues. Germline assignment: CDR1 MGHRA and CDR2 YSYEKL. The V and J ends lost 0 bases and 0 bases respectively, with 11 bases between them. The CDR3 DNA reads TGCGCCAGCAGCCAAGAAATCGCGGGCCCGAACACCGGGGAGCTGTTTTTT. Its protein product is CASSQEIAGPNTGELFF.

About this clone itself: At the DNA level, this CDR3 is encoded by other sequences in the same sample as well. Here the CDR3 reads CASSLAGGYNEQFF. The CDR3 nucleotides are TGTGCCAGCAGCTTGGCGGGAGGGTACAATGAGCAGTTCTTC. This chain links TRBV7-9 with TRBJ2-1, with 9 nucleotides matching TRBD2. Germline V gene data show CDR1 as SEHNR and CDR2 as FQNEAQ (reference sequence). J gave up 4 bases and V 3 bases, and 1 base lay outside the gene matches. The CDR3 runs to 14 residues. The full variable domain, its missing parts supplied by reference TRBV7-9 and TRBJ2-1, is DTGVSQNPRHKITKRGQNVTFRCDPISEHNRLYWYRQTLGQGPEFLTYFQNEAQLEKSRLLSDRFSAERPKGSFSTLEIQRTEQGDSAMYLCASSLAGGYNEQFFGPGTRLTVL.

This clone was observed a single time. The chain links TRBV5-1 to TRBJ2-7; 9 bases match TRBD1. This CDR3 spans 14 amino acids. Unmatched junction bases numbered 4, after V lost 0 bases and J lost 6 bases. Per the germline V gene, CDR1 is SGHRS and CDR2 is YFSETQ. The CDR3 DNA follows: TGCGCCAGCAGCTTGGGGACAGGGGTGGGCGAGCAGTACTTC. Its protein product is CASSLGTGVGEQYF.